The next 5 T cell receptor beta chains were all read from a single sample in a study of early T cells in non-severe SARS-CoV-2 infection. One entry per CDR3 protein results from TCRdb running MiXCR on the 5' RACE reads. Here the sample spans roughly 54,000 distinct CDR3 sequences, about 7.7% being singletons. Here the sequenced sample was whole blood, taken at baseline. The source is an adult who was a healthcare worker with PCR-confirmed SARS-CoV-2 infection or an uninfected control (not recorded which).

This clonotype was picked up many times. This rearrangement joins TRBV6-2 or TRBV6-3 to TRBJ2-3, with 9 positions matching TRBD2. The CDR3 contains 15 residues. V was pared by 6 bases and J by 2 bases, with 6 bases of the junction left unmatched. Germline lookup yields CDR1 MNHEY and CDR2 SVGEGT. The DNA for the CDR3 is TGTGCCAGCAGCCTCGGACTAGCGACCACAGATACGCAGTATTTT. It is translated as CASSLGLATTDTQYF.

The chain couples TRBV20-1 to TRBJ2-6; 9 bases agree with TRBD1. V shed 5 bases and J 2 bases; nucleotides not matched to a gene: 16. CDR3 length: 19 amino acids. The germline CDR1 and CDR2 sequences are DFQATT and SNEGSKA (reference sequence). In DNA, the CDR3 is TGCAGTGCTCGCACACCCGGGACAGGGAAAGGGACTGGGGCCAACGTCCTGACTTTC. Encoded protein: CSARTPGTGKGTGANVLTF.

There are a few counts of this clonotype. The CDR3 DNA reads TGCAGTGCCCCGGCCGCCACAGATACGCAGTATTTT. Encoded protein: CSAPAATDTQYF. This chain connects TRBV20-1 to TRBJ2-3; D ambiguous. V was shortened by 6 bases and J by 2 bases, with 9 bases between the two germline ends. Per the germline V gene, CDR1 is DFQATT and CDR2 is SNEGSKA (reference sequence). The length of the CDR3 is 12 residues.

V usage is TRBV9 and J usage is TRBJ2-5; D may be TRBD1 (6 bases). The germline V gene has CDR1 SGDLS and CDR2 YYNGEE. V lost 2 bases, J lost 2 bases, and 13 bases lay in between. There are 15 residues in the CDR3. In DNA, the CDR3 is TGTGCCAGCAGCGTGACGGGACAAAGACAAGAGACCCAGTACTTC. Its translation: CASSVTGQRQETQYF.

This sequence joins TRBV12-3 or TRBV12-4 and TRBJ2-2; D unresolved. CDR3 length: 14 residues. Trimming took off 4 bases at V and 4 bases at J, with 10 bases between the two ends. In DNA, the CDR3 is TGTGCCAGCAGTTCCATCGACGGCACCGGGGAGCTGTTTTTT. It is translated as CASSSIDGTGELFF.